These 30 T cell receptor beta chains share one sample of origin, sequenced in a study of vaccination and CD4 T cells after COVID-19. This sample's treatment: approximately 11-day PBMC culture with coronavirus spike peptide pools or control peptides (ViraFEST assay). The antigens for these receptors are not known. Sequenced with the Oncomine TCR Beta short-read assay was DNA taken from cultured CD4+ T cells. TCRdb fed the PCR reads into MiXCR, producing one record per CDR3 protein. Of about 13,000 distinct CDR3 sequences in the sample, less than 45% were seen once. Sequencing used CD4+ T cells from blood, cultured in vitro. The source of these receptors is a human donor who had recovered from COVID-19.

J is TRBJ1-2 and V is TRBV28; tentative D call: TRBD1 (5 bases). Deletions cut 3 bases from V and 6 bases from J, with 17 bases between. CDR1 MDHEN and CDR2 SYDVKM come from the germline V gene. The CDR3 runs to 15 residues. The CDR3: CASSFFTTGSHGYTF. CDR3 DNA: TGTGCCAGCAGTTTCTTCACAACAGGTTCACATGGCTACACCTTC.

The chain joins TRBV28 to TRBJ1-2; D gene unclear. Trimming shortened V by 4 bases and J by 8 bases, and 17 bases separated the two germline ends. The germline gives CDR1 MDHEN, CDR2 SYDVKM. This CDR3 region has 14 residues. CDR3 DNA: TGTGCCAGCAGTTCAACGGATCGAATGAACGGCTACACCTTC. Translated, it gives CASSSTDRMNGYTF.

This chain joins TRBV7-8 and TRBJ2-2; 9 positions agree with TRBD1. J lost 4 bases, V lost 3 bases, and 9 bases had no gene match. Germline V gene sequence: CDR1 SGHVS, CDR2 FQNEAQ. CDR3 length: 17 residues. The CDR3 DNA is TGTGCCAGCAGCTTCCGGGTGGGGACAGGGAGCACCGGGGAGCTGTTTTTT. Translation gives CASSFRVGTGSTGELFF.

This clonotype has a handful of counts. V usage is TRBV21-1 and J usage is TRBJ2-4; TRBD2 reflects the table's D call only, with no check against the DNA. TRBV21-1 is annotated as a pseudogene. This CDR3 region has 19 residues. The CDR3 DNA reads TGTGCCAGCAGCAAAGTGGGGCTAGCGGGAGGGCCGCCCAAAAACATTCAGTACTTC. This gives the protein CASSKVGLAGGPPKNIQYF.

V is TRBV20-1 and J is TRBJ2-2, with 9 bases matching TRBD2. CDR1 is DFQATT, CDR2 SNEGSKA, per germline (reference sequence). The CDR3 length is 14 residues. V lost 4 bases, J lost 4 bases, and 4 bases stayed unmatched. The CDR3 DNA follows: TGCAGTGCTATACATAGCGGGAGCACCGGGGAGCTGTTTTTT. Protein sequence: CSAIHSGSTGELFF.

The genes are TRBV6-1 and TRBJ2-5; D perhaps matches TRBD1 (5 bases). CDR3 length: 14 amino acids. Germline V gene data show CDR1 as MNHNS and CDR2 as SASEGT. V was trimmed by 1 base and J by 5 bases, leaving 11 bases between them. CDR3: CASSEGGVRETQYF. CDR3 DNA: TGTGCCAGCAGTGAAGGGGGCGTGAGGGAGACCCAGTACTTC.

This clonotype was observed a few times. The CDR3 coding sequence is TGTGCCAGCAGCTTAACCCCAGACCAAGAGACCCAGTACTTC. Amino acids: CASSLTPDQETQYF. This chain connects TRBV7-3 to TRBJ2-5; D gene uncertain. The length of the CDR3 is 14 residues. Germline CDR1 is SGHTA and CDR2 is FQGTGA. With 0 bases removed from V and 0 bases from J, the gap between germline ends came to 5 bases.

The genes are TRBV6-1 and TRBJ2-5, with D unresolved. V was trimmed by 5 bases and J by 4 bases, leaving 8 bases between them. The CDR3 loop spans 12 amino acids. CDR1 is MNHNS, CDR2 SASEGT, per germline. In nucleotides, the CDR3 is TGTGCCAGCAGTCAAATGACAGAGACCCAGTACTTC. Translation: CASSQMTETQYF.

In its sample, this clonotype was seen a few times. V is TRBV10-1 and J is TRBJ2-5, with 8 positions matching TRBD1. Losses at the gene ends were 7 bases for V and 2 bases for J; bases not matched to a gene: 6. The CDR3 has 14 residues. Germline-derived CDR1 and CDR2 are WNHNN and SYGVQD (reference sequence). CDR3 loop: CASIGQGTQETQYF. The CDR3 DNA reads TGCGCCAGCATTGGACAGGGAACTCAAGAGACCCAGTACTTC.

The V gene is TRBV7-9, the J gene TRBJ1-4; possible D gene TRBD1, 6 bases. V was shortened by 1 base and J by 5 bases, with 11 bases between the two germline ends. The germline CDR1 and CDR2 sequences are SEHNR and FQNEAQ (reference sequence). The CDR3 consists of 15 residues. CDR3 DNA: TGTGCCAGCAGCTTAGTTACAGGGTACAATGAAAAACTGTTTTTT. It is translated as CASSLVTGYNEKLFF.

This rearrangement joins TRBV7-2 to TRBJ1-1; TRBD1 matches at 10 bases. The CDR3 length is 14 residues. V was pared by 4 bases and J by 4 bases, with 3 bases of the junction left unmatched. Germline V gene data show CDR1 as SGHTA and CDR2 as FQGNSA. The CDR3: CASSYDRGLTEAFF. The DNA for the CDR3 is TGTGCCAGCAGCTATGACAGGGGGCTCACTGAAGCTTTCTTT.

The table lists this clonotype with a few counts. The rearrangement uses TRBV12-3 or TRBV12-4 and TRBJ1-1; 10 bases align to TRBD1. With 7 bases clipped from V and 3 bases from J, the junction kept 8 bases outside the gene matches. The CDR3 sequence is 15 residues long. As DNA, the CDR3 is TGTGCCAGCAAATGGACAGGGGGTGCGGACACTGAAGCTTTCTTT. Translation: CASKWTGGADTEAFF.

This clonotype occurred a few times. V and J are TRBV20-1 and TRBJ2-5; 10 nucleotides match TRBD1. The CDR3 is 14 residues long. Trimming removed 5 bases from V and 1 base from J; junction bases left unmatched: 4. Germline CDR1 reads DFQATT; CDR2 reads SNEGSKA (reference sequence). CDR3 nucleotides: TGCAGTGCTCGACAGGGGGCCATCCAAGAGACCCAGTACTTC. Residues: CSARQGAIQETQYF.

The sample holds a few counts of this clonotype. V gene TRBV27 combines with J gene TRBJ2-7; D is undetermined. V was clipped by 4 bases and J by 6 bases, with 19 bases between them. Germline assignment: CDR1 MNHEY and CDR2 SMNVEV (reference sequence). This CDR3 has 15 residues. This CDR3 reads CASSSQYIQAGEQYF. For the CDR3, the DNA is TGTGCCAGCAGTTCCCAATACATACAAGCCGGCGAGCAGTACTTC.

The chain has TRBV19 and TRBJ2-3; 7 bases map to TRBD1. The CDR3 has 14 amino acids. Germline V gene lookup returns CDR1 LNHDA and CDR2 SQIVND (reference sequence). V shed 5 bases and J 4 bases; nucleotides not matched to a gene: 6. The CDR3: CASSHRGSPDTQYF. Here the CDR3 DNA reads TGTGCCAGTAGTCACAGGGGCAGTCCAGATACGCAGTATTTT.

The chain combines TRBV9 with TRBJ2-7, with 8 bases fitting TRBD2. The CDR3 runs to 17 residues. Germline CDR1 and CDR2: SGDLS and YYNGEE. V lost 3 bases to trimming and J lost 2 bases; unmatched junction nucleotides: 13. The CDR3 sequence: CASSAEPGGARTYEQYF. Written as DNA, the CDR3 is TGTGCCAGCAGCGCCGAGCCCGGGGGGGCCCGGACCTACGAGCAGTACTTC.

This chain connects TRBV2 to TRBJ1-5; D may be TRBD1 (6 bases). V was clipped by 4 bases and J by 4 bases, with 14 bases between them. CDR1 SNHLY and CDR2 FYNNEI come from the germline V gene. This CDR3 contains 15 residues. The CDR3 DNA reads as TGTGCCAGCAGTGGGCCCGGGACACCGAATCAGCCCCAGCATTTT. Translating gives CASSGPGTPNQPQHF.

This clonotype was counted a few times. The chain carries TRBV20-1 and TRBJ2-2; D might be TRBD1 (5 bases). Per germline, CDR1 DFQATT and CDR2 SNEGSKA (reference sequence). The V end lost 3 bases, the J end lost 6 bases, and 14 bases lay between the germline ends. The CDR3 is made up of 14 amino acids. CDR3 sequence reads: CSARSGLGAGELFF. Here the CDR3 DNA reads TGCAGTGCTAGGTCCGGCCTAGGGGCCGGGGAGCTGTTTTTT.

The chain combines TRBV7-2 with TRBJ1-3; D unclear. This CDR3 spans 14 amino acids. Trimming took 1 base from V and 0 from J, leaving 4 bases between them. CDR1 is SGHTA, CDR2 FQGNSA, per germline. The CDR3 loop reads CASSLEPSGNTIYF. CDR3 in DNA: TGTGCCAGCAGCTTAGAGCCCTCTGGAAACACCATATATTTT.

In this sample, this clonotype turned up a few times. The DNA of the CDR3 is TGTGCCTGGAGTGTACTAGTGGATGGCTACACCTTC. Encoded protein: CAWSVLVDGYTF. The chain links TRBV30 to TRBJ1-2; D not resolved. Trimming pared 0 bases from V and 6 bases from J, leaving 8 bases between. The CDR3 consists of 12 residues. Germline CDR1 and CDR2: GTSNPN and SVGIG (reference sequence).

The chain couples TRBV6-1 to TRBJ1-5, with D maybe TRBD1 (5 bases). V was clipped by 6 bases and J by 3 bases, with 6 bases between them. This CDR3 comprises 12 residues. Germline loops: CDR1 MNHNS, CDR2 SASEGT. CDR3 bases: TGTGCCAGCAGGGGGCCCAATCAGCCCCAGCATTTT. Its translation is CASRGPNQPQHF.

V gene TRBV19 combines with J gene TRBJ1-1; D remains unclear. V lost 1 base to trimming and J lost 1 base, with 19 bases between them. The germline V gene has CDR1 LNHDA and CDR2 SQIVND (reference sequence). This CDR3 is 18 amino acids long. CDR3 residues: CASSIGQLKGSSNTEAFF. The CDR3 nucleotides are TGTGCCAGTAGTATAGGGCAGCTAAAAGGGTCGTCGAACACTGAAGCTTTCTTT. Combining the CDR3 with reference TRBV19 and TRBJ1-1 gives the whole variable domain DGGITQSPKYLFRKEGQNVTLSCEQNLNHDAMYWYRQDPGQGLRLIYYSQIVNDFQKGDIAEGYSVSREKKESFPLTVTSAQKNPTAFYLCASSIGQLKGSSNTEAFFGQGTRLTVV.

The chain recombines TRBV9 with TRBJ1-6; D gene ambiguous. This CDR3 has 15 residues. Germline V gene lookup returns CDR1 SGDLS and CDR2 YYNGEE. Trimming removed 1 base at V and 5 bases at J, with 10 bases between. The CDR3 DNA is TGTGCCAGCAGCGTAACAACAGACGATAATTCACCCCTCCACTTT. Amino acid sequence: CASSVTTDDNSPLHF.

The chain has TRBV12-3 or TRBV12-4 and TRBJ1-1; no reliable D call. Between the trimmed V and J ends, which lost 1 base and 1 base, there was a span of 4 bases. This CDR3 is built from 13 residues. DNA of the CDR3: TGTGCCAGCAGTTTAGTGGGGAACACTGAAGCTTTCTTT. Its translation: CASSLVGNTEAFF.

V is TRBV6-1 and J is TRBJ1-2; no reliable D call. The CDR3 spans 11 residues. The germline V gene has CDR1 MNHNS and CDR2 SASEGT. Between the trimmed V and J ends, which lost 6 bases and 6 bases, there was a span of 8 bases. CDR3 nucleotides: TGTGCCAGCAGGGGGAGTCATGGCTACACCTTC. It specifies CASRGSHGYTF.

In this sample, this clonotype turned up a few times. The chain employs TRBV19 and TRBJ1-2, with TRBD1 matching over 7 bases. The germline gives CDR1 LNHDA, CDR2 SQIVND (reference sequence). The CDR3 spans 15 residues. The V gene end was trimmed by 8 bases and the J gene end by 0 bases; junction bases not matched to a gene: 9. This CDR3 reads CASQTGHGANYGYTF. The CDR3 nucleotides read TGTGCCAGTCAGACAGGGCATGGAGCTAACTATGGCTACACCTTC.

This chain joins TRBV6-1 and TRBJ2-6, with TRBD1 matching over 8 bases. The CDR3 is 17 residues long. The V gene's germline CDR1 is MNHNS and CDR2 SASEGT. J gave up 4 bases and V 5 bases, and 10 bases lay outside the gene matches. CDR3 sequence reads: CASSPSQGATGANVLTF. The CDR3 coding sequence is TGTGCCAGCAGTCCAAGTCAGGGGGCGACGGGGGCCAACGTCCTGACTTTC.

In its sample, this clonotype was seen a few times. The rearrangement joins TRBV27 to TRBJ2-5; D gene unclear. CDR1 and CDR2 (germline): MNHEY, SMNVEV (reference sequence). This CDR3 comprises 16 residues. Trimming removed 4 bases at V and 5 bases at J, with 20 bases between. CDR3 region: CASSSSSGRMWETQYF. DNA of the CDR3: TGTGCCAGCAGTTCTAGTTCCGGGCGGATGTGGGAGACCCAGTACTTC.

The chain combines TRBV12-3 or TRBV12-4 with TRBJ2-2; D is perhaps TRBD1 (6 bases). The V end lost 3 bases, the J end lost 6 bases, and 14 bases lay between the germline ends. The CDR3 totals 15 residues. The CDR3 bases are TGTGCCAGCAGTTTTAGACAGGTGGGGCCCGGGGAGCTGTTTTTT. Amino acids: CASSFRQVGPGELFF.

This chain links TRBV12-3 or TRBV12-4 with TRBJ2-7, with 7 bases fitting TRBD1. The CDR3 runs to 15 residues. V gave up 5 bases and J gave up 6 bases; unmatched junction bases: 13. The DNA of the CDR3 is TGTGCCAGCAGTACCGGGACAGTGCTGTTTAGCGAGCAGTACTTC. This sequence encodes CASSTGTVLFSEQYF.